This TCR beta chain derives from a study of human T cells and chemical hapten exposure. Study findings and constraints: There was a positive correlation between PT1 expanded TCR counts and patch test score. The study found expanded TCRs formed significantly more large CDR3 similarity clusters than controls. The number of TCRs above 1 in 1000 frequency did not change after DPC sensitization.

A remark on this clonotype: Its specificity is not known.

TCRdb called the RACE reads again in MiXCR, with one record for every CDR3 protein. The repertoire includes roughly 200,000 distinct CDR3 sequences, around a quarter of them detected once, and about 2.5% sits in the top ten. The germline V and J ends were trimmed by 5 bases and 1 base, with 6 bases remaining between them. The CDR3 is made up of 13 amino acids. Germline CDR1 reads MNHEY; CDR2 reads SVGEGT. Time point reported: patch test 3, about 24 weeks after DPC sensitization. The sample's treatment: therapeutic diphenylcyclopropenone sensitization with weekly scalp DPC. The sample in question was whole blood, obtained in connection with sensitization to the hapten diphenylcyclopropenone (DPC). V and J are TRBV6-2 or TRBV6-3 and TRBJ2-4; a weak D match, TRBD1 (5 bases). The origin of this receptor is a woman aged 40 to 55 with alopecia areata. Some clones in this sample may be carry-over from other donors' samples. In DNA, the CDR3 is TGTGCCAGCAGTAGACAGGCCAAAAACATTCAGTACTTC. It specifies CASSRQAKNIQYF.